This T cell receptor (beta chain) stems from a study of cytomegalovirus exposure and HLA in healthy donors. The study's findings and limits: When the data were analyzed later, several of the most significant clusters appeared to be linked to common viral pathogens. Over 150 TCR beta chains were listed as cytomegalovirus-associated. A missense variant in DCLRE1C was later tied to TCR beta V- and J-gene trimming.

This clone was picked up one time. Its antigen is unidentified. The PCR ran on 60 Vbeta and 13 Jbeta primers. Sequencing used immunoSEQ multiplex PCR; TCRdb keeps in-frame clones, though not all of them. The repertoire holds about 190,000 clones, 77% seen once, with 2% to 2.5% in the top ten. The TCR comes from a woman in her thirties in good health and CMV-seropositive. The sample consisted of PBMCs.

CDR3 nucleotide sequence: TGTGCCAGTAGTATACGATCGGGACAGGGGGCTAGGAGCTCCTACAATGAGCAGTTCTTC. Residues: CASSIRSGQGARSSYNEQFF. This sequence joins TRBV19 and TRBJ2-1; 12 bases are a match to TRBD1. The CDR3 contains 20 residues. V was pared by 2 bases and J by 0 bases, with 11 bases of the junction left unmatched. Germline V lookup: CDR1 LNHDA, CDR2 SQIVND (reference sequence).